One and the same sample provided the 4 T cell receptor beta chains below, sequenced in a study of shared clonotypes between healthy human individuals. Clones were read by immunoSEQ multiplex PCR, and TCRdb kept only the in-frame ones, dropping some. Counted here are about 1.5 million clones, around 98% occurring once; the ten biggest clones make up 0.4% to 0.55%. Material for sequencing was naive CD4+ T cells sorted from blood. Subset denoted: CD45RA+ positively selected. These receptors all come from a man aged 30 to 39 in good health.

The chain joins TRBV15 to TRBJ2-2; no firm D call. V lost 0 bases and J lost 1, with 12 bases in between. Germline CDR1 and CDR2: LNHNV and YYDKDF (reference sequence). This CDR3 spans 17 amino acids. The CDR3: CATSRDPDRRNTGELFF. In DNA, the CDR3 is TGTGCCACCAGCAGAGATCCCGACCGCCGGAACACCGGGGAGCTGTTTTTT.

This clone was counted once. This rearrangement joins TRBV6-1 to TRBJ2-1, with a tentative D call TRBD1 (6 bases). The CDR3 sequence is 16 residues long. Trimming stripped 4 bases from V and 4 bases from J, with 17 bases between. Germline V gives CDR1 MNHNS, CDR2 SASEGT. The DNA of the CDR3 is TGTGCCAGCAGTGGATACAGGGTTCTCACTTACAATGAGCAGTTCTTC. The encoded protein is CASSGYRVLTYNEQFF.

V and J are TRBV7-7 and TRBJ2-5; tentatively, D is TRBD2 (7 bases). CDR3 length: 17 amino acids. Per germline, CDR1 SSHAT and CDR2 FNYEAQ (reference sequence). V was shortened by 5 bases and J by 2 bases, with 21 bases between the two germline ends. In nucleotides, the CDR3 is TGTGCCAGCAGCCCCCGGTGGGTGGGAGGGGGTCAAGAGACCCAGTACTTC. Encoded protein: CASSPRWVGGGQETQYF.

Written as DNA, the CDR3 is TGTGCCAGCAGCCCCGACAGGGTTCGGGTTACGCAGTATTTT. Translated, it gives CASSPDRVRVTQYF. V is TRBV7-2 and J is TRBJ2-3; 7 bases agree with TRBD1. The CDR3 extends over 14 amino acids. Germline V gives CDR1 SGHTA, CDR2 FQGNSA. V was clipped by 5 bases and J by 8 bases; unmatched bases: 10. The whole variable domain, remainder taken from reference TRBV7-2 and TRBJ2-3, is GAGVSQSPSNKVTEKGKDVELRCDPISGHTALYWYRQSLGQGLEFLIYFQGNSAPDKSGLPSDRFSAERTGGSVSTLTIQRTQQEDSAVYLCASSPDRVRVTQYFGPGTRLTVL.